What follows describes a single T cell receptor (beta chain). Its antigen is not identified. A read error may be the cause here, since a much bigger clone is one base away. The data stem from a study of CD8+CD57+ T cells in acquired aplastic anemia. Across the study: When averaged, DNA from sorted CD4+ and CD8+ cells came to around 3 ug.

General observations from the study: Between patients and controls, CD8+ Simpson's diversity did not vary significantly.

The sequenced patients had an expansion of CD8+CD57+ cells seen by flow cytometry. This CDR3 region has 17 residues. Germline V gene sequence: CDR1 MGHRA, CDR2 YSYEKL. Genomic DNA acted as the template from which TCR beta VDJ combination and CDR3 sequence profiling were carried out. In TCRdb, the reads were re-called with MiXCR into one record per CDR3 protein. The repertoire holds 200,000 to 250,000 distinct CDR3 sequences, with under 55% as singletons. Sample: sorted CD4+, CD8+, or CD8+CD57+ T cells (not recorded which) from PBMCs. This receptor was identified in a human donor with aplastic anemia. The J gene is TRBJ1-5, the V gene TRBV4-1; D might be TRBD1 (6 bases). The CDR3 sequence is CASSQEMRGAGNQLQHF. DNA of the CDR3: TGCGCCAGCAGCCAAGAGATGCGGGGGGCTGGCAATCAGCTCCAGCATTTT.